Following are 4 T cell receptor beta chains from one sample sequenced in a study of T cell responses to AZD1222 COVID-19 vaccine. TCRdb keeps only in-frame clones here, not all; method: immunoSEQ multiplex PCR. The table has about 150,000 clones, about 91% seen once. Sample: peripheral blood, taken on day 0 of AZD1222 vaccination. The receptors shown here come from an adult in good health.

The genes are TRBV5-5 and TRBJ2-1; 9 nucleotides line up with TRBD2. Per the germline V gene, CDR1 is SGHKS and CDR2 is YYEKEE (reference sequence). The V segment lost 1 base and the J segment 7 bases; nucleotides outside the gene matches: 6. CDR3 length equals 15 residues. CDR3 residues: CASSLRLAGLNEQFF. DNA of the CDR3: TGTGCCAGCAGCTTGCGGCTAGCGGGACTGAATGAGCAGTTCTTC.

In this sample, this clone turned up a few times. V and J are TRBV12-5 and TRBJ1-5; D ambiguous. The CDR3 has 15 amino acids. Germline CDR1 is LGHNT and CDR2 is FRNRAP. The V gene lost 0 bases and the J gene lost 2 bases, with 8 bases spanning the gap. The DNA for the CDR3 is TGTGCTAGTGGTTTGGTAATTGGGGGCAATCAGCCCCAGCATTTT. Translation gives CASGLVIGGNQPQHF.

The V and J genes are TRBV3-1 (or the pseudogene TRBV3-2) and TRBJ1-1; D unclear. Germline V gene data show CDR1 as LGHDT and CDR2 as YNNKEL (reference sequence). V was cut by 1 base and J by 1 base, with 7 bases left in between. The CDR3 contains 14 residues. The CDR3 protein is CASSQAPTNTEAFF. The CDR3 nucleotides are TGTGCCAGCAGCCAAGCACCGACGAACACTGAAGCTTTCTTT.

The chain is built from TRBV5-1 and TRBJ2-2; D might be TRBD1 or TRBD2, each matching 5 bases. V gave up 2 bases and J gave up 4 bases, with 15 bases separating them. Looked up from germline, CDR1 is SGHRS and CDR2 is YFSETQ. The CDR3 length is 16 residues. DNA of the CDR3: TGCGCCAGCAGCTTCAGGGAACTAGAGTTCACCGGGGAGCTGTTTTTT. Translating gives CASSFRELEFTGELFF. Looking up the rest from reference TRBV5-1 and TRBJ2-2 gives the full variable domain: KAGVTQTPRYLIKTRGQQVTLSCSPISGHRSVSWYQQTPGQGLQFLFEYFSETQRNKGNFPGRFSGRQFSNSRSEMNVSTLELGDSALYLCASSFRELEFTGELFFGEGSRLTVL.